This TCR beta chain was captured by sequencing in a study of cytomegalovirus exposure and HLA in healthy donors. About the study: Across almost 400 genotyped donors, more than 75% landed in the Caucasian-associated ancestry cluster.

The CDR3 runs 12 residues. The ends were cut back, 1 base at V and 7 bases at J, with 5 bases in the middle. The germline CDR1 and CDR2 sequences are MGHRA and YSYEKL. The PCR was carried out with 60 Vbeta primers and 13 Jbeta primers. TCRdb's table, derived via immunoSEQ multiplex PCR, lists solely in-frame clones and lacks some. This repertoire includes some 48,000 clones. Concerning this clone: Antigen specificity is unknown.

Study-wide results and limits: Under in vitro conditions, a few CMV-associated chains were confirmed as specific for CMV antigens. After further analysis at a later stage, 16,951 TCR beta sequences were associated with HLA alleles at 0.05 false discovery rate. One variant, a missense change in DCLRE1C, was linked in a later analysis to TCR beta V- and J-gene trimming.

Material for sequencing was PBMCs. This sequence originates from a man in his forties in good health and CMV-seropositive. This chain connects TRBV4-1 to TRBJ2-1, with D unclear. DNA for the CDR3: TGCGCCAGCAGCCAAGGAGGAAATGAGCAGTTCTTC. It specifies CASSQGGNEQFF.